A single sample is the source of the 19 T cell receptor beta chains below, sequenced in a study of graft-versus-host responses after intestinal transplantation. Method: immunoSEQ multiplex PCR; TCRdb's copy keeps in-frame clones and lacks some. The repertoire holds around 76,000 clones, with just under 95% as singletons. The antigens for these receptors are not known. Material: unstimulated CD8+ T cells sorted from spleen or lymph node cells, obtained before intestinal transplant. All receptors derive from a human donor who received an intestinal transplant.

V and J are TRBV29-1 and TRBJ1-1; TRBD1 agrees at 8 bases. The CDR3 length is 14 residues. V shed 7 bases, J shed 0 bases, and the junction held 7 bases outside the gene matches. Germline V lookup: CDR1 SQVTM, CDR2 ANQGSEA. This CDR3 is CSAEGTGLNTEAFF. CDR3 in DNA: TGCAGCGCCGAGGGGACAGGTCTGAACACTGAAGCTTTCTTT. Variable domain in full (rest from reference TRBV29-1 and TRBJ1-1): SAVISQKPSRDICQRGTSLTIQCQVDSQVTMMFWYRQQPGQSLTLIATANQGSEATYESGFVIDKFPISRPNLTFSTLTVSNMSPEDSSIYLCSAEGTGLNTEAFFGQGTRLTVV.

This clone came up once. This chain connects TRBV25-1 to TRBJ2-2; 8 positions match TRBD2. In germline, CDR1 is MGHDK, CDR2 SYGVNS. J was trimmed by 4 bases and V by 7 bases; bases with no gene match: 5. The CDR3 contains 14 residues. CDR3 region: CASTRTSFTGELFF. The DNA of the CDR3 is TGTGCCAGCACTCGGACTAGCTTCACCGGGGAGCTGTTTTTT.

The chain is built from TRBV7-2 and TRBJ2-4, with unresolved D. This CDR3 is 14 amino acids long. Germline V lookup: CDR1 SGHTA, CDR2 FQGNSA. Trimming pared 5 bases from V and 0 bases from J, leaving 8 bases between. This chain's CDR3 is CASSPSLAKNIQYF. The CDR3 bases are TGTGCCAGCAGCCCAAGTCTAGCCAAAAACATTCAGTACTTC.

V and J are TRBV10-3 and TRBJ2-5; D remains unclear. Deletions cut 3 bases from V and 0 bases from J, with 11 bases between. The V gene's germline CDR1 is ENHRY and CDR2 SYGVKD. The CDR3 runs to 15 residues. This CDR3 is CAISDSDPYQETQYF. CDR3 in DNA: TGTGCCATCAGTGATTCCGACCCGTACCAAGAGACCCAGTACTTC.

This chain connects TRBV6-5 to TRBJ1-1; 8 bases are a match to TRBD1. The CDR3 length is 13 residues. The trim removed 6 bases at V and 3 bases at J, leaving 3 bases unmatched. The germline CDR1 and CDR2 sequences are MNHEY and SVGAGI. This CDR3 is CASRQGVYTEAFF. The CDR3 region has the DNA TGTGCCAGCAGACAGGGGGTCTACACTGAAGCTTTCTTT.

The chain recombines TRBV5-6 with TRBJ2-3; TRBD1 agrees at 7 bases. The germline V gene encodes CDR1 SGHDT and CDR2 YYEEEE. This CDR3 comprises 16 residues. V dropped 0 bases and J dropped 5; count of bases not matched to a gene: 9. CDR3 bases: TGTGCCAGCAGCTTGGATTTAGGGGCAGGGGGAGATACGCAGTATTTT. Its protein is CASSLDLGAGGDTQYF.

V is TRBV4-1 and J is TRBJ2-3, with TRBD2 identical over 10 bases. The CDR3 is 16 amino acids. Germline values: CDR1 MGHRA, CDR2 YSYEKL. The J segment lost 3 bases and the V segment lost 4 bases, leaving 7 bases of the junction unmatched. In DNA, the CDR3 is TGCGCCAGCAGCCTCCTACTAGCGGGAAGGACAGATACGCAGTATTTT. Translation gives CASSLLLAGRTDTQYF.

This clone appeared a single time. This chain links TRBV7-9 with TRBJ2-3; D gene ambiguous. The CDR3 covers 17 residues. Trimming left V 1 base short and J 2 bases short, with 16 bases between. Germline V gene data show CDR1 as SEHNR and CDR2 as FQNEAQ (reference sequence). Written as DNA, the CDR3 is TGTGCCAGCAGCTTAGAGGTTAGGGCACCGAACACAGATACGCAGTATTTT. This codes for CASSLEVRAPNTDTQYF.

The J gene is TRBJ2-1, the V gene TRBV2; D remains unclear. V lost 2 bases to trimming and J lost 3 bases, with 11 bases between them. The V gene's germline CDR1 is SNHLY and CDR2 FYNNEI. This CDR3 is 15 amino acids long. The DNA for the CDR3 is TGTGCCAGCAGTGAAATGCGAAATGACTACAATGAGCAGTTCTTC. Protein: CASSEMRNDYNEQFF.

This clone has only one observation. The rearrangement links TRBV11-2 to TRBJ2-7; TRBD1 matches 8 bases. Germline lookup yields CDR1 SGHAT and CDR2 FQNNGV. The CDR3 is made up of 20 amino acids. The trim removed 0 bases at V and 3 bases at J, leaving 19 bases unmatched. The CDR3 sequence is CASSLDVWGQVIVEGYEQYF. In DNA form, the CDR3 reads TGTGCCAGCAGCTTAGACGTCTGGGGACAGGTCATAGTTGAGGGCTACGAGCAGTACTTC.

The V call is TRBV27, the J call TRBJ1-4, with D possibly TRBD1 on 5 matching bases. The germline V gene has CDR1 MNHEY and CDR2 SMNVEV (reference sequence). The CDR3 has 17 residues. V shed 4 bases and J shed 3 bases, with 18 bases lying between them. CDR3 sequence reads: CASSSSQGTGANEKLFF. CDR3 in DNA: TGTGCCAGCAGTTCCTCCCAGGGCACCGGGGCTAATGAAAAACTGTTTTTT.

This chain joins TRBV2 and TRBJ2-7, with 11 bases aligning to TRBD1. V gave up 6 bases and J gave up 3 bases; unmatched junction bases: 7. The CDR3 is 15 residues long. The V gene's germline CDR1 is SNHLY and CDR2 FYNNEI. The CDR3 nucleotides are TGTGCCAGCAGACAAACCGGGACAGGGGGCTACGAGCAGTACTTC. This translates into CASRQTGTGGYEQYF.

The J gene is TRBJ1-1, the V gene TRBV19; 9 positions match TRBD1. Trimming at V came to 4 bases and at J to 0 bases, leaving 6 bases not matched to a gene. The CDR3 covers 16 residues. Germline V CDR1 and CDR2: LNHDA, SQIVND (reference sequence). CDR3 loop: CASSTSGTGMNTEAFF. The CDR3 DNA reads as TGTGCCAGTAGTACCTCCGGGACAGGGATGAACACTGAAGCTTTCTTT.

The chain recombines TRBV13 with TRBJ2-1, with 7 bases identical to TRBD1. CDR1 PRHDT and CDR2 FYEKMQ come from the germline V gene (reference sequence). This CDR3 region has 16 residues. V dropped 5 bases and J dropped 7; count of bases not matched to a gene: 14. This CDR3 reads CASSPRTGERWNEQFF. As DNA, the CDR3 is TGTGCCAGCAGCCCCCGGACAGGTGAAAGGTGGAATGAGCAGTTCTTC. The full variable domain, rest sourced from reference TRBV13 and TRBJ2-1, is AAGVIQSPRHLIKEKRETATLKCYPIPRHDTVYWYQQGPGQDPQFLISFYEKMQSDKGSIPDRFSAQQFSDYHSELNMSSLELGDSALYFCASSPRTGERWNEQFFGPGTRLTVL.

J is TRBJ2-1 and V is TRBV6-5; D tentatively fits TRBD1 or TRBD2 (5 bases each). The CDR3 has 15 amino acids. Germline V lookup: CDR1 MNHEY, CDR2 SVGAGI. The germline V and J ends were trimmed by 6 bases and 3 bases, with 15 bases remaining between them. This CDR3 is CASRTGTRDYNEQFF. Written as DNA, the CDR3 is TGTGCCAGCAGGACCGGGACCCGGGACTACAATGAGCAGTTCTTC.

The sample holds one count of this clone. The CDR3 is CASSLRSSVDEQFF. Written as DNA, the CDR3 is TGTGCCAGCAGTTTAAGGTCTAGCGTCGATGAGCAGTTCTTC. This rearrangement joins TRBV28 to TRBJ2-1, with D maybe TRBD2 (6 bases). The V gene lost 2 bases and the J gene lost 8 bases, with 13 bases spanning the gap. The CDR3 runs 14 residues. The germline CDR1 and CDR2 sequences are MDHEN and SYDVKM.

The chain links TRBV7-9 to TRBJ2-2; 9 nucleotides line up with TRBD2. Germline lookup yields CDR1 SEHNR and CDR2 FQNEAQ (reference sequence). CDR3 size: 16 residues. V lost 3 bases and J lost 5; bases outside the gene matches: 7. CDR3 nucleotide sequence: TGTGCCAGCAGCTTCTGGCGGGAGGGCTTGACCGGGGAGCTGTTTTTT. It yields the protein CASSFWREGLTGELFF.

The genes are TRBV27 and TRBJ2-1; TRBD2 aligns across 10 bases. Germline lookup yields CDR1 MNHEY and CDR2 SMNVEV (reference sequence). J was trimmed by 5 bases and V by 5 bases; bases with no gene match: 15. The CDR3 spans 18 residues. CDR3 DNA: TGTGCCAGCAGTGCTGCACAGGGGGGGCTAGCGGGAGACAATGAGCAGTTCTTC. Translating it yields CASSAAQGGLAGDNEQFF.

This chain uses TRBV28 with TRBJ2-2, with TRBD1 matching over 9 bases. The CDR3 has 18 residues. Per germline, CDR1 MDHEN and CDR2 SYDVKM. J was trimmed by 1 base and V by 3 bases; bases with no gene match: 9. CDR3: CASSFLPGTGRNTGELFF. CDR3 bases: TGTGCCAGCAGTTTCCTACCTGGGACAGGGAGGAACACCGGGGAGCTGTTTTTT.